This TCR beta chain was observed in a study of blood T cell repertoires in COVID-19. Study as a whole: From the United States, Italy and Spain came samples of acute and convalescent COVID-19. T cells, B-cell-depleted T cells, or PBMCs supplied cDNA or gDNA.

This clone came up once. Original processing notes: Estimated nucleated cell counts came from reference gene primer amplification. Clones were read by immunoSEQ multiplex PCR, and TCRdb kept only the in-frame ones, dropping some. V, J and clone size derive from that table, while D and trimming were established from the DNA sequence. The table lists 130,000 to 150,000 clones, around 78% of them singletons. This clonotype originated in a woman aged 55-75 years with acute or convalescent COVID-19. The material sequenced was peripheral blood.

CDR3 amino acids: CASSMYGENTEAFF. The CDR3 region has the DNA TGTGCCAGTAGTATGTATGGAGAGAACACTGAAGCTTTCTTT. The rearrangement joins TRBV19 to TRBJ1-1; D call uncertain. Germline CDR1 and CDR2: LNHDA and SQIVND (reference sequence). V dropped 3 bases and J dropped 1 base, with 9 bases sitting between them. The length of the CDR3 is 14 residues.